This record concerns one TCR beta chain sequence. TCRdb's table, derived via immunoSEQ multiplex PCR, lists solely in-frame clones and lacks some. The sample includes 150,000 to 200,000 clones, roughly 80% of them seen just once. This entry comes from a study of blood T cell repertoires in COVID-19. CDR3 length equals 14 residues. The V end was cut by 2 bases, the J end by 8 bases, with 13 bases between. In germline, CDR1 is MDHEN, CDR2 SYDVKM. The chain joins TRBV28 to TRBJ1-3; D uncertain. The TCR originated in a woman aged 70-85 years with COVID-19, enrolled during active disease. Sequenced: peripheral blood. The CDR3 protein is CASSLEWRAHTIYF. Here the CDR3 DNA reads TGTGCCAGCAGTTTAGAGTGGAGGGCACACACCATATATTTT.